This TCR beta chain was sequenced for a study of Graves' ophthalmopathy and Graves' hyperthyroidism. Beta-chain TCR CDR3 regions were amplified from RNA transcripts. HTBI-primed RT-PCR formed the first round, and a multiplex PCR formed the second. TCRdb recomputed calls from the multiplex PCR reads with MiXCR, one row per CDR3 protein. The table shows about 660,000 distinct CDR3 sequences, with roughly 39% occurring only once. With respect to this clonotype: The target antigen is unknown.

V was pared by 7 bases and J by 8 bases, with 12 bases of the junction left unmatched. Germline V gives CDR1 LGHNA, CDR2 YNFKEQ. This CDR3 is built from 15 residues. Regarding the study as a whole: Distinction of ophthalmopathy from stable hyperthyroidism by a 13-signature model reached roughly 85% sensitivity and 81.08% specificity.

The chain employs TRBV4-2 and TRBJ1-4; 8 bases map to TRBD1. Input material: peripheral blood. The receptor was derived from an adult man with Graves' ophthalmopathy. In nucleotides, the CDR3 is TGTGCCAGCACCTCGAGAACAGGGGGGGTAGAAAAACTGTTTTTT. Its translation: CASTSRTGGVEKLFF.